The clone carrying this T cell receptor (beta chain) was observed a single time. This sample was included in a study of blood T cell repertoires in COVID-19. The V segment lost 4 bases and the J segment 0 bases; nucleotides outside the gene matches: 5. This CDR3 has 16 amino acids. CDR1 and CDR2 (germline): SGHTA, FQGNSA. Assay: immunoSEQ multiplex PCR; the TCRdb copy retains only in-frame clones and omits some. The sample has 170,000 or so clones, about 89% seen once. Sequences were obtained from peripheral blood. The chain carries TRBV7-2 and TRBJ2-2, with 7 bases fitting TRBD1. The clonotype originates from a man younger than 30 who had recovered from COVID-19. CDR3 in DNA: TGTGCCAGCAGCTATAGAGGGACAGCGAACACCGGGGAGCTGTTTTTT. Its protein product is CASSYRGTANTGELFF. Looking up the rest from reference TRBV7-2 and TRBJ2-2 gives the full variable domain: GAGVSQSPSNKVTEKGKDVELRCDPISGHTALYWYRQSLGQGLEFLIYFQGNSAPDKSGLPSDRFSAERTGGSVSTLTIQRTQQEDSAVYLCASSYRGTANTGELFFGEGSRLTVL.